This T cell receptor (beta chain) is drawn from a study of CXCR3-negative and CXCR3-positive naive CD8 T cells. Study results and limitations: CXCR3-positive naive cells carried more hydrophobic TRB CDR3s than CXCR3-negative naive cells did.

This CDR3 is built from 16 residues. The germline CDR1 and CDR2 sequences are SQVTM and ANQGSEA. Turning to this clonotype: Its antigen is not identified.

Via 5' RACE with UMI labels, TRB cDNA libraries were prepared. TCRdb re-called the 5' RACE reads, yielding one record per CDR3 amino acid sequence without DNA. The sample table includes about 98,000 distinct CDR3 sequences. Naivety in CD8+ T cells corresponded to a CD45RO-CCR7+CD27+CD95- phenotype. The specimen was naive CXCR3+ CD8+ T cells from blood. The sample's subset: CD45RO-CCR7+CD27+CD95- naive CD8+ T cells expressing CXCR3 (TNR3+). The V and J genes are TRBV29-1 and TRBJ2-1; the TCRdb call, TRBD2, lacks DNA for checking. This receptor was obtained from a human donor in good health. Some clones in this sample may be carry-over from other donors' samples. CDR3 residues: CSVEDSWGLPYNGQFF.